These 24 T cell receptor beta chains came from one sample sequenced in a study of a mutant IDH1 vaccine in newly diagnosed glioma. Their antigens are not known. Time point denoted: week 23, last vaccination. The content of each vaccine dose was 300 ug of mutant IDH1 20-mer peptide, and topical imiquimod accompanied it. TCRdb keeps only in-frame clones here, not all; method: immunoSEQ multiplex PCR. The sample consists of around 41,000 clones, roughly 79% of them appearing once. Material: PBMCs, obtained from a glioma patient whose treatment included an IDH1 peptide vaccine. The receptors were gathered from a woman in her 40s with glioma. Some clones in this sample may be carry-over from other donors' samples.

This rearrangement joins TRBV5-1 to TRBJ2-6; the D call may be TRBD1 or TRBD2 (5 bases each). In germline, CDR1 is SGHRS, CDR2 YFSETQ. This CDR3 has 16 amino acids. The germline V and J ends were trimmed by 7 bases and 1 base, with 15 bases remaining between them. The CDR3 is CASSSLEGSGANVLTF. The CDR3 DNA sequence: TGCGCCAGCTCGTCCCTTGAGGGGTCTGGGGCCAACGTCCTGACTTTC.

J is TRBJ2-3 and V is TRBV29-1; possible D gene TRBD1, 5 bases. Per germline, CDR1 SQVTM and CDR2 ANQGSEA. This CDR3 contains 12 residues. V lost 5 bases and J 4 bases, leaving 10 bases between the germline ends. CDR3 amino acids: CSVWGGSDTQYF. For the CDR3, the DNA is TGCAGCGTTTGGGGCGGATCAGATACGCAGTATTTT.

This clone has more than one count but fewer than ten. The CDR3 DNA reads as TGTGCCAGCAGCCCCCTTGACAGGACCAATGGCTACACCTTC. This sequence encodes CASSPLDRTNGYTF. The chain couples TRBV7-6 to TRBJ1-2; D may be TRBD1 (6 bases). This CDR3 contains 14 residues. V was trimmed by 5 bases and J by 6 bases, leaving 16 bases between them. Germline-derived CDR1 and CDR2 are SGHVS and FNYEAQ.

CDR3 DNA sequence: TGTGCCAGCAGCCCCCTGGGCGTGGGGTCAACTAATGAAAAACTGTTTTTT. Amino acid sequence: CASSPLGVGSTNEKLFF. The rearrangement joins TRBV7-9 to TRBJ1-4; D is undetermined. With 5 bases removed from V and 0 bases from J, the gap between germline ends came to 16 bases. Germline V lookup: CDR1 SEHNR, CDR2 FQNEAQ (reference sequence). The CDR3 totals 17 residues.

The V gene is TRBV5-8, the J gene TRBJ1-4; tentatively, D is TRBD1 (6 bases). The germline CDR1 and CDR2 sequences are SGHTS and YDEGEE. V was clipped by 3 bases and J by 7 bases, with 16 bases between them. This CDR3 is built from 15 residues. CDR3 loop: CASSSGDMGGEKLFF. CDR3 DNA sequence: TGTGCCAGCAGCTCGGGGGACATGGGGGGTGAAAAACTGTTTTTT. The whole variable domain, remainder taken from reference TRBV5-8 and TRBJ1-4, is EAGVTQSPTHLIKTRGQQATLRCSPISGHTSVYWYQQALGLGLQFLLWYDEGEERNRGNFPPRFSGRQFPNYSSELNVNALELEDSALYLCASSSGDMGGEKLFFGSGTQLSVL.

The V call is TRBV20-1, the J call TRBJ1-2; D remains ambiguous. CDR3 size: 9 residues. The germline CDR1 and CDR2 sequences are DFQATT and SNEGSKA (reference sequence). Trimming cost V 4 bases and J 10 bases, with 7 bases left between them. CDR3 DNA: TGCAGTGCTACGCCCGACTACACCTTC. Translation gives CSATPDYTF.

The chain recombines TRBV5-6 with TRBJ1-3; D unclear. This CDR3 contains 15 residues. Germline CDR1 SGHDT, CDR2 YYEEEE. Trimming pared 5 bases from V and 0 bases from J, leaving 12 bases between. The CDR3 DNA reads as TGTGCCAGCAGTTTTGGTTGGGGCTCTGGAAACACCATATATTTT. This encodes CASSFGWGSGNTIYF.

J is TRBJ2-1 and V is TRBV4-2; D remains unclear. Looked up from germline, CDR1 is LGHNA and CDR2 is YNFKEQ. V lost 1 base to trimming and J lost 6 bases, with 7 bases between them. The CDR3 has 13 residues. The DNA for the CDR3 is TGTGCCAGCAGCCAAGGCCGGAGCAATGAGCAGTTCTTC. Amino acid sequence: CASSQGRSNEQFF.

This chain uses TRBV7-2 with TRBJ2-7; 12 bases align to TRBD1. The CDR3 consists of 16 residues. The germline V gene encodes CDR1 SGHTA and CDR2 FQGNSA. With V trimmed by 4 bases and J by 9 bases, 13 bases remained unmatched. CDR3 loop: CASSSRGGQGAPAQYF. CDR3 nucleotide sequence: TGTGCCAGCAGCTCCCGGGGGGGACAGGGGGCGCCGGCGCAGTACTTC.

This clone was counted between two and nine times. This chain uses TRBV28 with TRBJ2-1; D is unclear. The ends were cut back, 8 bases at V and 0 bases at J, with 8 bases in the middle. Germline loops: CDR1 MDHEN, CDR2 SYDVKM. The CDR3 is 13 residues long. The CDR3 sequence is CASRTVSYNEQFF. As DNA, the CDR3 is TGTGCCAGCCGGACGGTCTCCTACAATGAGCAGTTCTTC. Together with reference TRBV28 and TRBJ2-1, the CDR3 gives the full variable domain: DVKVTQSSRYLVKRTGEKVFLECVQDMDHENMFWYRQDPGLGLRLIYFSYDVKMKEKGDIPEGYSVSREKKERFSLILESASTNQTSMYLCASRTVSYNEQFFGPGTRLTVL.

This chain joins TRBV11-1 and TRBJ1-2; 7 bases match TRBD1. CDR3 length equals 16 residues. Germline V gene sequence: CDR1 SGHAT, CDR2 FQDESV (reference sequence). J lost 3 bases, V lost 5 bases, and 12 bases had no gene match. The chain's CDR3 is CASSPRFRDRHYGYTF. CDR3 in DNA: TGTGCCAGCAGCCCCCGTTTCCGGGACAGACACTATGGCTACACCTTC.

This chain uses TRBV7-9 with TRBJ1-1; D may be TRBD1 (6 bases). Germline CDR1 and CDR2: SEHNR and FQNEAQ (reference sequence). This CDR3 spans 13 amino acids. The V end was cut by 7 bases, the J end by 1 base, with 10 bases between. The CDR3 protein is CASTQQGNTEAFF. The CDR3 nucleotides read TGTGCCAGCACCCAACAGGGGAACACTGAAGCTTTCTTT.

The rearrangement uses TRBV7-9 and TRBJ1-2; D uncertain. The length of the CDR3 is 14 residues. Looked up from germline, CDR1 is SEHNR and CDR2 is FQNEAQ (reference sequence). V shed 3 bases and J shed 10 bases, with 18 bases lying between them. CDR3 nucleotide sequence: TGTGCCAGCAGCTTCCTCAGTAGTGAGGTAGTCTACACCTTC. Its translation: CASSFLSSEVVYTF.

The chain employs TRBV19 and TRBJ1-2, with 9 nucleotides matching TRBD1. The CDR3 has 13 residues. V was pared by 4 bases and J by 7 bases, with 4 bases of the junction left unmatched. Germline loops: CDR1 LNHDA, CDR2 SQIVND (reference sequence). The CDR3: CASSKQGASGYTF. CDR3 bases: TGTGCCAGTAGTAAACAGGGGGCGAGTGGCTACACCTTC.

J is TRBJ1-2 and V is TRBV2, with D tentatively TRBD1 (5 bases). Germline V gives CDR1 SNHLY, CDR2 FYNNEI. CDR3 size: 12 residues. With 8 bases removed from V and 6 bases from J, the gap between germline ends came to 13 bases. The CDR3 DNA is TGTGCCAGCGATCAGGGAAGGAATGGCTACACCTTC. As protein: CASDQGRNGYTF.

This clone was found a few times. The chain recombines TRBV19 with TRBJ1-1; the D gene is possibly TRBD1 (6 bases). Germline CDR1 reads LNHDA; CDR2 reads SQIVND (reference sequence). V shed 6 bases and J shed 3 bases, with 14 bases lying between them. The CDR3 has 14 amino acids. The CDR3 nucleotides read TGTGCCAGTAGGGACCTAGGACAGTACACTGAAGCTTTCTTT. Its translation: CASRDLGQYTEAFF. Supplemented by reference TRBV19 and TRBJ1-1, the full variable domain reads DGGITQSPKYLFRKEGQNVTLSCEQNLNHDAMYWYRQDPGQGLRLIYYSQIVNDFQKGDIAEGYSVSREKKESFPLTVTSAQKNPTAFYLCASRDLGQYTEAFFGQGTRLTVV.

The J gene is TRBJ2-5, the V gene TRBV29-1; 9 nucleotides match TRBD1. The ends lost 0 bases at V and 3 bases at J; junction bases unmatched: 5. The CDR3 is 15 amino acids. Per the germline V gene, CDR1 is SQVTM and CDR2 is ANQGSEA. In DNA form, the CDR3 reads TGCAGCGTTGAAGAGTGGGACAGGGCTAAAGAGACCCAGTACTTC. Amino acid sequence: CSVEEWDRAKETQYF. Full variable domain (outside the CDR3, taken from reference TRBV29-1 and TRBJ2-5): SAVISQKPSRDICQRGTSLTIQCQVDSQVTMMFWYRQQPGQSLTLIATANQGSEATYESGFVIDKFPISRPNLTFSTLTVSNMSPEDSSIYLCSVEEWDRAKETQYFGPGTRLLVL.

Details on this clone: No conserved phenylalanine or tryptophan ends this CDR3, so it is likely a read error. It is unclear where the CDR3 begins or ends on the DNA, so no DNA is shown, and the CDR3 is as TCRdb lists it. The chain couples TRBV2 to TRBJ1-2; TRBD1, as called in the table, went unchecked against the DNA. 13 amino acids form the CDR3, both terminal residues included. Germline CDR1 SNHLY, CDR2 FYNNEI. The chain's CDR3 is CASSEAESRGTWV.

This clone was picked up a small number of times. This chain connects TRBV6-1 to TRBJ1-2, with D tentatively TRBD1 (6 bases). Germline values: CDR1 MNHNS, CDR2 SASEGT. The CDR3 length is 15 residues. The V and J ends lost 1 base and 3 bases respectively, with 12 bases between them. CDR3 DNA: TGTGCCAGCAGTGAAGGACAGGATGTGTACTATGGCTACACCTTC. Encoded protein: CASSEGQDVYYGYTF.

The chain recombines TRBV30 with TRBJ2-5; possible D gene TRBD1, 5 bases. From germline, CDR1 is GTSNPN and CDR2 SVGIG (reference sequence). The CDR3 consists of 16 residues. The V and J ends lost 0 bases and 1 base respectively, with 15 bases between them. CDR3 loop: CAWSVEVGVSQETQYF. Here the CDR3 DNA reads TGTGCCTGGAGTGTAGAGGTAGGGGTTAGCCAAGAGACCCAGTACTTC.

The rearrangement links TRBV2 to TRBJ2-6, with D perhaps TRBD2 (6 bases). Germline lookup yields CDR1 SNHLY and CDR2 FYNNEI. V shed 8 bases and J shed 12 bases, with 17 bases lying between them. CDR3 size: 13 residues. In DNA, the CDR3 is TGTGCCAGCTACGGTGGACTATGGGGCGTCCTGACTTTC. Amino acid sequence: CASYGGLWGVLTF.

The genes are TRBV4-3 and TRBJ2-2; maybe TRBD2 (7 bases). The germline V and J ends were trimmed by 4 bases and 4 bases, with 19 bases remaining between them. The CDR3 sequence is 17 residues long. The germline CDR1 and CDR2 sequences are LGHNA and YSLEER. The CDR3: CASSPLFGGGSTGELFF. In DNA, the CDR3 is TGCGCCAGCAGCCCTCTCTTCGGGGGCGGGAGCACCGGGGAGCTGTTTTTT.

This sequence joins TRBV2 and TRBJ1-1; no clear D gene. The germline V and J ends were trimmed by 1 base and 1 base, with 7 bases remaining between them. The CDR3 length is 14 residues. Germline loops: CDR1 SNHLY, CDR2 FYNNEI. The CDR3 DNA reads as TGTGCCAGCAGTGAAGAGGTGACGAACACTGAAGCTTTCTTT. The encoded protein is CASSEEVTNTEAFF.

This clone came up once. The V and J genes are TRBV18 and TRBJ1-3; the D is unclear. Trimming stripped 9 bases from V and 0 bases from J, with 6 bases between. Germline CDR1 is KGHSH and CDR2 is LQKENI. The CDR3 loop spans 12 amino acids. This CDR3 is CASFSSGNTIYF. The CDR3, as DNA: TGTGCCAGTTTTTCCTCTGGAAACACCATATATTTT.